The sequence of this TCR beta chain was determined in a study of OX40 agonist ivuxolimab in advanced cancers. Study information: A male proportion of 70% to 90% was recorded, with mean age 60 years and range about 23 to 90.

Comments on this clone: Its target is unknown.

Findings and caveats of the study: Expanded peripheral T cell antigen specificity was not determined. Some patients who did not respond also had low normalized T-cell clonal expansion.

Germline CDR1 is GTSNPN and CDR2 is SVGIG (reference sequence). The CDR3 covers 13 residues. The V and J ends lost 1 base and 13 bases respectively, with 14 bases between them. Profiled with immunoSEQ multiplex PCR; TCRdb holds only in-frame clones, not every one. The table shows tens of thousands of clones, with 85% to 90% occurring only once. The chain links TRBV30 to TRBJ1-6; D gene uncertain. The sequences come from CD4+ or CD8+ T cells sorted from blood, collected in a trial of the OX40 agonist ivuxolimab. The sequence was collected from an adult with an advanced solid tumor such as melanoma, head and neck, liver or kidney cancer. This CDR3 is CAWSALRASPLHF. For the CDR3, the DNA is TGTGCCTGGAGTGCCCTCCGGGCTTCCCCCCTCCACTTT.